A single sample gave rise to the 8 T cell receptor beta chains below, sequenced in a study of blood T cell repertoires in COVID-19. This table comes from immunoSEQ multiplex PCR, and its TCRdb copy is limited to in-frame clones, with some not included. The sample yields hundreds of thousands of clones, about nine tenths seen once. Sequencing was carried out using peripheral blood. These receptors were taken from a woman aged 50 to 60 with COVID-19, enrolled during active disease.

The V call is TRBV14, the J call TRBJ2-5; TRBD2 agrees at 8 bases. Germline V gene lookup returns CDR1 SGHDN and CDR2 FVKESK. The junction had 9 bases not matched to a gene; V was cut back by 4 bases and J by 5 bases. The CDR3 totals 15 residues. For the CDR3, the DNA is TGTGCCAGCAGCCGAACACTAGCGGCCGCGGAGACCCAGTACTTC. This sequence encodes CASSRTLAAAETQYF. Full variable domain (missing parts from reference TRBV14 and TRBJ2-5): EAGVTQFPSHSVIEKGQTVTLRCDPISGHDNLYWYRRVMGKEIKFLLHFVKESKQDESGMPNNRFLAERTGGTYSTLKVQPAELEDSGVYFCASSRTLAAAETQYFGPGTRLLVL.

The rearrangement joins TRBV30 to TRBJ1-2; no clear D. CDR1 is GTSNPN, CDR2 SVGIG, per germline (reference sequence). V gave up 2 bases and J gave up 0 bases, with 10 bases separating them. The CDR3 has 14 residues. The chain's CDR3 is CAWSIINANYGYTF. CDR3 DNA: TGTGCCTGGAGTATAATAAATGCTAACTATGGCTACACCTTC. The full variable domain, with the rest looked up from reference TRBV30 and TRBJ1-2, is SQTIHQWPATLVQPVGSPLSLECTVEGTSNPNLYWYRQAAGRGLQLLFYSVGIGQISSEVPQNLSASRPQDRQFILSSKKLLLSDSGFYLCAWSIINANYGYTFGSGTRLTVV.

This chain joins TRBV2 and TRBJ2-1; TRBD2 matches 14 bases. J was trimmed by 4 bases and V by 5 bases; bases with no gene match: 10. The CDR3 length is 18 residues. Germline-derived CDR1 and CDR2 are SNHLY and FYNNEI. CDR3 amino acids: CASSLLGTSGSLYNEQFF. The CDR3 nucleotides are TGTGCCAGCAGTCTTCTTGGGACTAGCGGGAGCCTTTACAATGAGCAGTTCTTC.

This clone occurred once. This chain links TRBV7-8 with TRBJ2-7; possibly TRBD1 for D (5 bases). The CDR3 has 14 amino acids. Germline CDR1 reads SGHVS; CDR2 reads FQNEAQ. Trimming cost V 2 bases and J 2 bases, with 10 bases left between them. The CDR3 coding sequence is TGTGCCAGCAGCTTACCAAGGGGCGCCTACGAGCAGTACTTC. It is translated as CASSLPRGAYEQYF.

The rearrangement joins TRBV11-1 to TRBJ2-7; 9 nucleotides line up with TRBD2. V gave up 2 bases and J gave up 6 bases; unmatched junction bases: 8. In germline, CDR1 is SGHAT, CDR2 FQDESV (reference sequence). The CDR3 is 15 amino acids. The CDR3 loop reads CASSLWASGNPEQYF. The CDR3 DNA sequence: TGTGCCAGCAGCTTATGGGCTAGCGGGAACCCCGAGCAGTACTTC.

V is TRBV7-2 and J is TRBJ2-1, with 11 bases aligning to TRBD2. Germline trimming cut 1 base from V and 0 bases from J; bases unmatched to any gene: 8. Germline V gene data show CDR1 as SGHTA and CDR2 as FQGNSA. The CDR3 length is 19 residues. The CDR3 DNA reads TGTGCCAGCAGCTTAGTTCCACTAGCGGGAGTTTCCTCCTACAATGAGCAGTTCTTC. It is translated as CASSLVPLAGVSSYNEQFF.

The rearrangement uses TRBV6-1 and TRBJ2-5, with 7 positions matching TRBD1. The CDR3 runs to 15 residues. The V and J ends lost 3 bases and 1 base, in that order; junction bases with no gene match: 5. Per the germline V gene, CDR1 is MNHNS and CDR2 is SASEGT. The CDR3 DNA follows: TGTGCCAGCAGTGAGAATTCAGGGGGCCAAGAGACCCAGTACTTC. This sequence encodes CASSENSGGQETQYF.

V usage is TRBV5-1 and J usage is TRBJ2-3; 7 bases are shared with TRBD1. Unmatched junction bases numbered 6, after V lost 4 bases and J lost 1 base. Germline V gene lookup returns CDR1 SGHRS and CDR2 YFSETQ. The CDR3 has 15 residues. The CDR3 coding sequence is TGCGCCAGCAGCGTCGACACAGGGGGCACAGATACGCAGTATTTT. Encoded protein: CASSVDTGGTDTQYF.